This entry features one TCR beta chain sequence. Trimming removed 1 base at V and 0 bases at J, with 8 bases between. From germline, CDR1 is LGHDT and CDR2 YNNKEL (reference sequence). The CDR3 length is 15 residues. The source of the sample is a study of blood T cell repertoires in COVID-19. Here immunoSEQ multiplex PCR was the method, and the copy in TCRdb shows in-frame clones only, minus some. The table lists 300,000 or so clones, around 87% of them singletons. Sequenced material: peripheral blood. This sequence originates from a woman aged 45-65 years who had recovered from COVID-19. J is TRBJ2-3 and V is TRBV3-1 (or the pseudogene TRBV3-2); D is unclear. In nucleotides, the CDR3 is TGTGCCAGCAGCCAAGTGTCCGGGAGCACAGATACGCAGTATTTT. This sequence encodes CASSQVSGSTDTQYF.